The clone carrying this TCR beta chain was seen repeatedly, ten times or more. These data are taken from a study of regulatory T cells in long-lasting Graves disease. Time point meaning: newly diagnosed GD, antithyroid drugs for less than 3 months. PBMCs provided the RNA from which the TCR library was made. Germline V gives CDR1 SNHLY, CDR2 FYNNEI. The CDR3 loop spans 15 amino acids. The V and J ends lost 4 bases and 1 base, in that order; junction bases with no gene match: 4. To make TCR beta libraries, researchers used iRepertoire HTBI primers and Arm-PCR of CDR3 regions. A single record per CDR3 protein comes from TCRdb applying MiXCR to the multiplex PCR reads. Altogether about 520,000 distinct CDR3 sequences are present, around 12% being singletons, with the ten largest covering roughly 8.9%. These data are also associated with another study on T cells in Graves' hyperthyroidism and ophthalmopathy.

The receptor was derived from a woman aged 30 to 39 with Graves disease. Sequences were derived from peripheral blood mononuclear cells (PBMCs), sampled at new diagnosis, from a patient treated with antithyroid drugs. The chain has TRBV2 and TRBJ2-3; TRBD1 agrees at 8 bases. The CDR3 region is CASSVRGQRTDTQYF. The CDR3 region has the DNA TGTGCCAGCAGTGTCAGGGGGCAGCGCACAGATACGCAGTATTTT.